The clone carrying this TCR beta chain has at least ten counts. The antigen remains unidentified. Assembly of TCR beta libraries relied on iRepertoire HTBI primers together with Arm-PCR of CDR3 regions. TCRdb redid the calling of the multiplex PCR reads with MiXCR, one entry per CDR3 protein. In the table there are a few hundred thousand distinct CDR3 sequences, around 16% of which are singletons. Time point here: newly diagnosed GD, antithyroid drugs for less than 3 months. Generation of the TCR library employed RNA extracted from PBMCs. This sample is drawn from a study of regulatory T cells in long-lasting Graves disease. Findings of the study overall: Persistent-disease Graves' patients showed less TCR diversity than new cases.

Trimming cost V 5 bases and J 5 bases; bases outside gene matches: 4. The V gene's germline CDR1 is LNHNV and CDR2 YYDKDF (reference sequence). CDR3 length: 13 amino acids. This same sample was also taken into another study, of T cells in Graves' hyperthyroidism and ophthalmopathy. That paper adds: TCR CDR3 underwent first-round RT-PCR with the HTBI primer set.

The sequenced sample was peripheral blood mononuclear cells (PBMCs), obtained at new diagnosis, from a patient treated with antithyroid drugs. The chain couples TRBV15 to TRBJ2-7, with TRBD1 matching over 9 bases. This receptor was obtained from a woman between 40 and 55 years old with Graves disease. CDR3 sequence reads: CATSVDRGDEQYF. The CDR3 DNA reads TGTGCCACCAGCGTGGACAGGGGCGACGAGCAGTACTTC.